The 17 T cell receptor beta chains given below trace back to one sample, sequenced in a study of response to subunit inactivated influenza vaccine. From the RT-PCR reads, TCRdb called clonotypes with MiXCR, one entry per CDR3 protein. Here the sample spans 400,000 to 650,000 distinct CDR3 sequences, roughly 7.6% being singletons. Sequences were derived from PBMCs from blood, sampled less than 30 months after vaccination. The source of these receptors is a man aged 50-75 years who received an inactivated influenza vaccine.

This clonotype was observed at least ten times. The CDR3 sequence is CASSFARDNEQFF. CDR3 DNA sequence: TGTGCCAGCAGCTTTGCCAGAGACAATGAGCAGTTCTTC. The rearrangement links TRBV7-2 to TRBJ2-1; the D is unclear. V shed 3 bases and J shed 5 bases, with 8 bases lying between them. The CDR3 loop spans 13 amino acids. Germline V gives CDR1 SGHTA, CDR2 FQGNSA.

This clonotype came up a few times. The chain joins TRBV5-6 to TRBJ1-2, with TRBD1 identical over 10 bases. CDR1 is SGHDT and CDR2 is YYEEEE in the germline V gene. With V trimmed by 4 bases and J by 5 bases, 5 bases remained unmatched. This CDR3 region has 14 residues. The chain's CDR3 is CASSKRQGAYGYTF. Written as DNA, the CDR3 is TGTGCCAGCAGCAAGAGACAGGGGGCTTATGGCTACACCTTC.

J is TRBJ2-3 and V is TRBV15, with a possible D match to TRBD2 (6 bases). The CDR3 length is 15 residues. V dropped 3 bases and J dropped 2 bases, with 12 bases sitting between them. Germline CDR1 and CDR2: LNHNV and YYDKDF (reference sequence). For the CDR3, the DNA is TGTGCCACCAGCAGCCGACTAGTGGTCACAGATACGCAGTATTTT. Encoded protein: CATSSRLVVTDTQYF.

This clonotype was detected a few times. The V and J genes are TRBV7-2 and TRBJ1-1, with a tentative D call TRBD1 (6 bases). The CDR3 has 15 amino acids. With 5 bases removed from V and 4 bases from J, the gap between germline ends came to 17 bases. The germline V gene encodes CDR1 SGHTA and CDR2 FQGNSA. CDR3 coding DNA: TGTGCCAGCAGCCCCGTGGGGGGCCTGGGCACTGAAGCTTTCTTT. Translation gives CASSPVGGLGTEAFF.

This clonotype has just a few counts. CDR3 sequence (DNA): TGTGCCATCAGCCAGACAGGGGCTCCCTTGTACAATGAGCAGTTCTTC. Translating gives CAISQTGAPLYNEQFF. V usage is TRBV10-3 and J usage is TRBJ2-1, with TRBD1 matching over 8 bases. The CDR3 spans 16 residues. V lost 6 bases and J lost 4; bases outside the gene matches: 11. Germline V gene data show CDR1 as ENHRY and CDR2 as SYGVKD.

This clonotype has ten or more counts. This chain joins TRBV12-3 or TRBV12-4 and TRBJ1-5, with 10 bases aligning to TRBD1. J lost 1 base, V lost 4 bases, and 10 bases had no gene match. This CDR3 comprises 18 residues. The CDR3, as DNA: TGTGCCAGCAGTTCCAGAGACAGGGGGCCTTCAAGCAATCAGCCCCAGCATTTT. As protein: CASSSRDRGPSSNQPQHF.

This clonotype was detected many times. The chain joins TRBV7-2 to TRBJ1-1; D gene uncertain. Per germline, CDR1 SGHTA and CDR2 FQGNSA. V lost 2 bases to trimming and J lost 3 bases, with 13 bases between them. This CDR3 has 15 amino acids. The CDR3 protein is CASSLNNLGDTEAFF. CDR3 nucleotide sequence: TGTGCCAGCAGCTTAAACAATCTCGGGGACACTGAAGCTTTCTTT.

This clonotype was observed at least ten times. This chain connects TRBV5-1 to TRBJ2-1, with 8 bases identical to TRBD1. Trimming at V came to 3 bases and at J to 9 bases, leaving 11 bases not matched to a gene. The germline V gene has CDR1 SGHRS and CDR2 YFSETQ. The CDR3 has 15 residues. The CDR3 DNA reads as TGCGCCAGCAGCTCCGGCACAGGGGGTATGGGTGAGCAGTTCTTC. It yields the protein CASSSGTGGMGEQFF.

The table lists this clonotype with a few counts. The V call is TRBV6-1, the J call TRBJ2-1, with D possibly being TRBD2 (6 bases). This CDR3 spans 15 amino acids. V shed 6 bases and J shed 5 bases, with 17 bases lying between them. The germline CDR1 and CDR2 sequences are MNHNS and SASEGT. The DNA for the CDR3 is TGTGCCAGCAGGGGAGCGGGCCAATGGAACAATGAGCAGTTCTTC. Protein product: CASRGAGQWNNEQFF.

This clonotype turned up a few times. The rearrangement links TRBV27 to TRBJ2-7, with 10 bases aligning to TRBD1. Unmatched junction bases numbered 5, after V lost 3 bases and J lost 6 bases. Germline V gives CDR1 MNHEY, CDR2 SMNVEV (reference sequence). This CDR3 is built from 14 residues. CDR3 DNA: TGTGCCAGCAGTTTGGGGACAGGGGCGGTCGAGCAGTACTTC. Its protein product is CASSLGTGAVEQYF.

This clonotype has more than one count but fewer than ten. The V gene is TRBV20-1, the J gene TRBJ1-4; D is perhaps TRBD1 (5 bases). Trimming took 5 bases from V and 7 from J, leaving 17 bases between them. There are 14 residues in the CDR3. Looked up from germline, CDR1 is DFQATT and CDR2 is SNEGSKA (reference sequence). CDR3 nucleotide sequence: TGCAGTGCTCCGAAGCAGGGATTCCCTGAAAAACTGTTTTTT. Protein: CSAPKQGFPEKLFF.

This clonotype occurred a few times. The CDR3 is CATSHTGRVTGELFF. CDR3 nucleotides: TGTGCCACCAGTCACACAGGGAGAGTCACCGGGGAGCTGTTTTTT. V and J are TRBV24-1 and TRBJ2-2; D is possibly TRBD1 (6 bases). The germline V and J ends were trimmed by 6 bases and 4 bases, with 14 bases remaining between them. The CDR3 has 15 residues. Per germline, CDR1 KGHDR and CDR2 SFDVKD.

The chain is built from TRBV7-9 and TRBJ2-7, with a possible D match to TRBD2 (7 bases). V dropped 5 bases and J dropped 5 bases, with 19 bases sitting between them. Germline V gives CDR1 SEHNR, CDR2 FQNEAQ (reference sequence). The CDR3 extends over 15 amino acids. CDR3 DNA sequence: TGTGCCAGCAGCCCTTTGCAGGGGAGGGCCGACGAGCAGTACTTC. Its translation is CASSPLQGRADEQYF. The whole variable domain, remainder taken from reference TRBV7-9 and TRBJ2-7, is DTGVSQNPRHKITKRGQNVTFRCDPISEHNRLYWYRQTLGQGPEFLTYFQNEAQLEKSRLLSDRFSAERPKGSFSTLEIQRTEQGDSAMYLCASSPLQGRADEQYFGPGTRLTVT.

This clonotype has just one count. This CDR3 is missing its conserved last phenylalanine or tryptophan, likely due to a read error. The chain is built from TRBV7-9 and TRBJ2-5; D not resolved. The CDR3 is 11 residues long. CDR1 SEHNR and CDR2 FQNEAQ come from the germline V gene (reference sequence). The CDR3 sequence is CATGYQETQYS. CDR3 sequence (DNA): TGTGCGACGGGTTATCAAGAGACCCAGTACTCC.

This chain connects TRBV20-1 to TRBJ2-7, with TRBD1 identical over 10 bases. The germline V gene has CDR1 DFQATT and CDR2 SNEGSKA (reference sequence). Trimming took 7 bases from V and 7 from J; bases not matched to a gene: 10. CDR3 length: 13 residues. Written as DNA, the CDR3 is TGCAGTGTTAAGACAGGGGGCACATGGGAGCAGTACTTC. This encodes CSVKTGGTWEQYF.

The J gene is TRBJ1-5, the V gene TRBV6-5; D gene uncertain. Between the trimmed V and J ends, which lost 2 bases and 4 bases, there was a span of 6 bases. The CDR3 is made up of 13 amino acids. In germline, CDR1 is MNHEY, CDR2 SVGAGI. CDR3 residues: CASSYTVNQPQHF. The CDR3 nucleotides read TGTGCCAGCAGTTACACAGTAAATCAGCCCCAGCATTTT.

DNA for the CDR3: TGTGCCAGCAGTTACACAGGGGGATACTACAATGAGCAGTTCTTC. Its protein product is CASSYTGGYYNEQFF. The rearrangement joins TRBV6-5 to TRBJ2-1; 8 nucleotides align to TRBD1. J gave up 3 bases and V 2 bases, and 3 bases lay outside the gene matches. CDR3 length: 15 residues. The V gene's germline CDR1 is MNHEY and CDR2 SVGAGI.